Shown below are 10 T cell receptor beta chains from a single sample sequenced in a study of T cell responses to AZD1222 COVID-19 vaccine. The assay was immunoSEQ multiplex PCR, and TCRdb's table has in-frame clones only and misses some. In the table there are about 69,000 clones, over 80% of which are singletons. Sequencing was performed on peripheral blood, taken 28 days after the second AZD1222 dose. The receptors here all came from an adult who received the AZD1222 COVID-19 vaccine.

This clone turned up a few times. The chain's CDR3 is CASSRDFTDTQYF. The CDR3 nucleotides read TGTGCCAGCAGTCGGGACTTCACAGATACGCAGTATTTT. The chain recombines TRBV2 with TRBJ2-3, with a possible D match to TRBD2 (6 bases). The ends were cut back, 5 bases at V and 2 bases at J, with 8 bases in the middle. The germline V gene encodes CDR1 SNHLY and CDR2 FYNNEI. The CDR3 runs 13 residues.

The rearrangement uses TRBV5-1 and TRBJ2-2, with D unresolved. This CDR3 is 12 amino acids long. Looked up from germline, CDR1 is SGHRS and CDR2 is YFSETQ. V was clipped by 3 bases and J by 1 base, with 1 base between them. The CDR3 reads CASSWNTGELFF. Here the CDR3 DNA reads TGCGCCAGCAGCTGGAACACCGGGGAGCTGTTTTTT.

The rearrangement links TRBV7-2 to TRBJ1-2; TRBD1 agrees at 7 bases. Trimming at V came to 1 base and at J to 4 bases, leaving 6 bases not matched to a gene. This CDR3 has 15 amino acids. The germline V gene has CDR1 SGHTA and CDR2 FQGNSA. The CDR3 spells CASSLGDSASYGYTF. CDR3 coding DNA: TGTGCCAGCAGCTTAGGGGACAGTGCCTCCTATGGCTACACCTTC.

The chain has TRBV2 and TRBJ1-2; the D gene is possibly TRBD1 (5 bases). Germline CDR1 reads SNHLY; CDR2 reads FYNNEI. V lost 7 bases to trimming and J lost 4 bases, with 16 bases between them. CDR3 length equals 14 residues. For the CDR3, the DNA is TGTGCCAGCATCCAGAGCGGCGGGGGCTATGGCTACACCTTC. Its translation is CASIQSGGGYGYTF.

The rearrangement links TRBV30 to TRBJ1-5; D is possibly TRBD1 (5 bases). CDR3 length: 13 residues. V was shortened by 1 base and J by 6 bases, with 10 bases between the two germline ends. Germline lookup yields CDR1 GTSNPN and CDR2 SVGIG (reference sequence). The CDR3 is CAWSASGSQPQHF. In nucleotides, the CDR3 is TGTGCCTGGAGTGCGTCAGGGAGTCAGCCCCAGCATTTT.

This sequence joins TRBV12-3 or TRBV12-4 and TRBJ1-2; the D gene is possibly TRBD1 (5 bases). Trimming cost V 7 bases and J 3 bases, with 12 bases left between them. The CDR3 extends over 13 amino acids. The CDR3 sequence: CASTPVRDYGYTF. The CDR3 DNA is TGTGCCAGCACCCCCGTCAGGGACTATGGCTACACCTTC.

The gene calls are TRBV5-1 and TRBJ2-7; a possible D gene is TRBD1 (5 bases). There are 15 residues in the CDR3. The V end lost 4 bases, the J end lost 2 bases, and 16 bases lay between the germline ends. From germline, CDR1 is SGHRS and CDR2 YFSETQ. In DNA, the CDR3 is TGCGCCAGCAGCCCACGACAGCCGGGCCCCTACGAGCAGTACTTC. It codes for CASSPRQPGPYEQYF.

This chain joins TRBV19 and TRBJ1-2; perhaps TRBD1 as D (5 bases). Germline-derived CDR1 and CDR2 are LNHDA and SQIVND (reference sequence). Trimming took 3 bases from V and 0 from J, leaving 11 bases between them. CDR3 length: 15 amino acids. CDR3 residues: CASSIGSGPNYGYTF. The CDR3 DNA sequence: TGTGCCAGTAGTATCGGATCGGGACCTAACTATGGCTACACCTTC.

Worth noting for this clone: At one boundary the junction diverges from the germline segment, which might be a read error. This sequence joins TRBV7-7 and TRBJ2-3; TRBD2 is a possible D gene (5 bases). CDR1 SSHAT and CDR2 FNYEAQ come from the germline V gene (reference sequence). There are 14 residues in the CDR3. CDR3 in amino acids: CASSLSPGRGTQYF. The CDR3 coding sequence is TGTGCTAGCAGCTTATCCCCGGGTCGGGGTACGCAGTATTTT. Combining the CDR3 with reference TRBV7-7 and TRBJ2-3 gives the whole variable domain GAGVSQSPRYKVTKRGQDVTLRCDPISSHATLYWYQQALGQGPEFLTYFNYEAQPDKSGLPSDRFSAERPEGSISTLTIQRTEQRDSAMYRCASSLSPGRGTQYFGPGTRLTVL.

The genes are TRBV5-8 and TRBJ2-4, with unresolved D. The CDR3 runs 14 residues. The V gene lost 1 base and the J gene lost 2 bases, with 7 bases spanning the gap. CDR1 and CDR2 (germline): SGHTS, YDEGEE. This CDR3 is CASSLRRTKNIQYF. As DNA, the CDR3 is TGTGCCAGCAGCTTGCGGCGAACCAAAAACATTCAGTACTTC.